The clone carrying this TCR beta chain was found many times. The target antigen is unknown. This specimen belongs to a study of T-cell memory formation after mild COVID-19. Background on the study: TCR clusters were mostly confined to one donor each.

Whole-study findings and limits: Most CD4+ clones that shrank were in CM and EM, while CD8+ ones turned up in EMRA. Memory from before infection featured some responding clones, which suggests cross-reactive memory joined.

TCRalpha and TCRbeta libraries used 5'RACE with constant-segment primers and UMIs. TCRdb re-called the 5' RACE reads with MiXCR, one entry per CDR3 protein. The table has 300,000 to 400,000 distinct CDR3 sequences, roughly an eighth seen once. Specimen: PBMCs or a T cell subset sorted from them (not recorded which). This TCR came from a man aged 18 to 30 who had mild COVID-19 (a few samples of this study predate the infection). Cell type and time point are not known.

The CDR3 bases are TGTGCCAGCAGAAGGGACGGGGGAAGCTCCTACGAGCAGTACGTC. Its translation: CASRRDGGSSYEQYV. V usage is TRBV2 and J usage is TRBJ2-7, with a weak D call TRBD2 (6 bases). CDR3 size: 15 residues. With 6 bases removed from V and 0 bases from J, the gap between germline ends came to 15 bases. Germline V CDR1 and CDR2: SNHLY, FYNNEI.